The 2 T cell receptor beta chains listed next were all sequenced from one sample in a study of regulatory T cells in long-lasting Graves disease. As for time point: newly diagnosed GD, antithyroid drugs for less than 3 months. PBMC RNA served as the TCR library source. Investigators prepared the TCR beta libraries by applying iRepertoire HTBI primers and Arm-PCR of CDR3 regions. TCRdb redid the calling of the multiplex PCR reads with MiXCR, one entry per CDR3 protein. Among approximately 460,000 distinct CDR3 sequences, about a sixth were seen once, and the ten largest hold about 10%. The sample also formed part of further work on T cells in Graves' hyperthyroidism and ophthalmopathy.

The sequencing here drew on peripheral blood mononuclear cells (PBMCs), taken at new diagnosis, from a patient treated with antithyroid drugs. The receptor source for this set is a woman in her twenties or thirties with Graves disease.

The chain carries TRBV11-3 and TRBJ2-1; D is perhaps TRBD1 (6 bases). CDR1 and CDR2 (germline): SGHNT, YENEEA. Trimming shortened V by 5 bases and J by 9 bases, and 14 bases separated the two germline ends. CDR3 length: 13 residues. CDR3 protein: CASSPGVVVEQFF. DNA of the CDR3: TGTGCCAGCAGCCCAGGGGTGGTCGTTGAGCAGTTCTTC.

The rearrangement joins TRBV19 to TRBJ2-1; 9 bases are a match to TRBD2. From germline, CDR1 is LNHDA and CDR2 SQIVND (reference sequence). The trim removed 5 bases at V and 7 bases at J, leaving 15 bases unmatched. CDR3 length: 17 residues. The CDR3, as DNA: TGTGCCAGTAGTTCTCCCTCGATAGCGGGAGTCGATAATGAGCAGTTCTTC. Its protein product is CASSSPSIAGVDNEQFF.